A single sample is the source of the 31 T cell receptor beta chains below, sequenced in a study of regulatory T cells in long-lasting Graves disease (dated by TCRdb to the early 2020s). The intended sense of this specimen's time point label: persistent/refractory GD, antithyroid drugs over 5 years with positive TRAb. For both TCR sequencing and RNA sequencing, RNA was extracted from PBMCs in TRIzol. The receptor library was made with multiplex PCR. Sequenced using an Illumina HiSeq 4000. iRepertoire HTBI primers and Arm-PCR amplification of CDR3 regions were used to construct TCR beta libraries. Using fastp at Q25 and MiXCR, TCRdb reprocessed the public reads and kept productive beta chains. Rows matching on CDR3 protein sequence are summarized as one entry with the most common DNA and genes. Counted in this sample were 430,000 or so distinct CDR3 sequences; 21% of them appeared once. Jointly, the top ten make up 13% to 15% of the sample.

The specimen comprised peripheral blood mononuclear cells (PBMCs), sampled when the disease was refractory, from a patient treated with antithyroid drugs. The receptors come from a female donor with Graves disease.

In its sample, this clonotype was seen many times. The chain has TRBV27 and TRBJ2-5; 10 positions match TRBD1. V lost 0 bases and J lost 4; bases outside the gene matches: 5. This CDR3 has 16 amino acids. CDR1 and CDR2 from the germline V gene are MNHEY and SMNVEV (reference sequence). In nucleotides, the CDR3 is TGTGCCAGCAGTTTATCTAGACAGGGGGCATCAGAGACCCAGTACTTC. It is translated as CASSLSRQGASETQYF.

This clonotype was seen a few times. The J gene is TRBJ2-2, the V gene TRBV15, with D perhaps TRBD2 (6 bases). V shed 0 bases and J shed 2 bases, with 13 bases lying between them. This CDR3 contains 17 residues. The germline gives CDR1 LNHNV, CDR2 YYDKDF (reference sequence). CDR3 in DNA: TGTGCCACCAGCAGAGATCGGGGGACCGCCAACACCGGGGAGCTGTTTTTT. Amino acids: CATSRDRGTANTGELFF. The complete variable domain, with remaining parts taken from reference TRBV15 and TRBJ2-2, reads DAMVIQNPRYQVTQFGKPVTLSCSQTLNHNVMYWYQQKSSQAPKLLFHYYDKDFNNEADTPDNFQSRRPNTSFCFLDIRSPGLGDTAMYLCATSRDRGTANTGELFFGEGSRLTVL.

CDR3: CSASRGLATNEKLFF. CDR3 nucleotide sequence: TGCAGTGCCTCGAGGGGCTTAGCAACTAATGAAAAACTGTTTTTT. The chain couples TRBV20-1 to TRBJ1-4, with D perhaps matching TRBD1 (5 bases). Looked up from germline, CDR1 is DFQATT and CDR2 is SNEGSKA (reference sequence). V dropped 6 bases and J dropped 0 bases, with 14 bases sitting between them. CDR3 length equals 15 residues.

This clonotype was picked up many times. The J gene is TRBJ2-5, the V gene TRBV11-3, with a weak D call TRBD1 (7 bases). Germline CDR1 and CDR2: SGHNT and YENEEA. Trimming stripped 4 bases from V and 5 bases from J, with 17 bases between. This CDR3 has 15 amino acids. The CDR3 nucleotides read TGTGCCAGCAGCTACCTTACAGGGGCGGGGGAGACCCAGTACTTC. Its translation is CASSYLTGAGETQYF. The whole variable domain, filled in from reference TRBV11-3 and TRBJ2-5, reads EAGVVQSPRYKIIEKKQPVAFWCNPISGHNTLYWYLQNLGQGPELLIRYENEEAVDDSQLPKDRFSAERLKGVDSTLKIQPAELGDSAVYLCASSYLTGAGETQYFGPGTRLLVL.

This sequence joins TRBV11-3 and TRBJ1-5; D unclear. Germline CDR1 and CDR2: SGHNT and YENEEA. This CDR3 comprises 17 residues. Trimming removed 1 base from V and 1 base from J, with 14 bases in between. CDR3 region: CASSLVPSTPSNQPQHF. In DNA, the CDR3 is TGTGCCAGCAGCTTAGTTCCAAGTACCCCAAGCAATCAGCCCCAGCATTTT.

In DNA, the CDR3 is TGCGCCAGCAGCCCCGGACTAGCGGGAACTGGCGAGCAGTACTTC. This translates into CASSPGLAGTGEQYF. This rearrangement joins TRBV5-1 to TRBJ2-7; 12 bases are a match to TRBD2. Germline CDR1 and CDR2: SGHRS and YFSETQ. Trimming took 4 bases from V and 6 from J; bases not matched to a gene: 8. The CDR3 sequence is 15 residues long.

This clonotype has at least ten counts. CDR3 DNA sequence: TGTGCCAGCAGTTCCCTCCGGGAGACCCAGTACTTC. This codes for CASSSLRETQYF. V usage is TRBV11-2 and J usage is TRBJ2-5, with unresolved D. The germline gives CDR1 SGHAT, CDR2 FQNNGV. The CDR3 covers 12 residues. Trimming removed 6 bases at V and 5 bases at J, with 10 bases between.

There are a few counts of this clonotype. V and J are TRBV6-1 and TRBJ2-5; the match to TRBD1 covers 7 bases. The ends lost 4 bases at V and 6 bases at J; junction bases unmatched: 11. CDR3 size: 15 residues. Germline V CDR1 and CDR2: MNHNS, SASEGT. The CDR3 bases are TGTGCCAGCAGTGGAGAAACAGGGGTCGCGCAGACCCAGTACTTC. Amino acids: CASSGETGVAQTQYF.

This clonotype was seen many times. The chain uses TRBV5-6 and TRBJ2-5; 9 nucleotides match TRBD1. The germline CDR1 and CDR2 sequences are SGHDT and YYEEEE. The CDR3 totals 15 residues. V shed 2 bases and J 2 bases; nucleotides not matched to a gene: 4. For the CDR3, the DNA is TGTGCCAGCAGCTTTCGTGGGACAGGGCAAGAGACCCAGTACTTC. Encoded protein: CASSFRGTGQETQYF.

The table lists this clonotype with a count of one. V gene TRBV12-3 or TRBV12-4 combines with J gene TRBJ2-4, with D perhaps TRBD2 (5 bases). The CDR3 spans 19 residues. V lost 0 bases, J lost 0 bases, and 18 bases lay in between. Written as DNA, the CDR3 is TGTGCCAGCAGTTTAGCGCGACCAGCGGAGACCTTAGCCAAAAACATTCAGTACTTC. Amino acids: CASSLARPAETLAKNIQYF.

The chain joins TRBV7-9 to TRBJ1-6; no clear D gene. V lost 1 base and J lost 7, with 8 bases in between. The CDR3 is 14 amino acids. Germline V gene lookup returns CDR1 SEHNR and CDR2 FQNEAQ (reference sequence). The CDR3, as DNA: TGTGCCAGCAGCTTAGGAACCAAGAATTCACCCCTCCACTTT. Its translation: CASSLGTKNSPLHF.

This clonotype was detected many times. This rearrangement joins TRBV2 to TRBJ2-7; perhaps TRBD1 as D (7 bases). Trimming pared 6 bases from V and 5 bases from J, leaving 17 bases between. The germline gives CDR1 SNHLY, CDR2 FYNNEI. The CDR3 is 14 residues long. CDR3 nucleotides: TGTGCCAGCAGAGGCCTCCAGGGGGGTCACGAGCAGTACTTC. Amino acids: CASRGLQGGHEQYF.

This clonotype was recorded many times. This chain links TRBV3-1 with TRBJ2-2, with a possible D match to TRBD2 (6 bases). The CDR3 is 15 residues long. The V gene's germline CDR1 is LGHDT and CDR2 YNNKEL (reference sequence). V was shortened by 1 base and J by 6 bases, with 12 bases between the two germline ends. CDR3 amino acids: CASSQGALASGELFF. The CDR3 DNA reads as TGTGCCAGCAGCCAAGGGGCACTAGCATCCGGGGAGCTGTTTTTT.

The table lists this clonotype with a count of one. V usage is TRBV3-1 and J usage is TRBJ1-1, with D unclear. V was clipped by 0 bases and J by 0 bases, with 11 bases between them. This CDR3 region has 16 residues. Germline V gene sequence: CDR1 LGHDT, CDR2 YNNKEL (reference sequence). This chain's CDR3 is CASSQDPPGMNTEAFF. In DNA, the CDR3 is TGTGCCAGCAGCCAAGACCCACCCGGCATGAACACTGAAGCTTTCTTT.

CDR3 protein: CASSPSTSGRNNEQFF. The CDR3 DNA sequence: TGTGCCAGCAGTCCCTCGACTAGCGGGAGAAACAATGAGCAGTTCTTC. The rearrangement uses TRBV6-1 and TRBJ2-1, with 12 bases identical to TRBD2. The CDR3 consists of 16 residues. From germline, CDR1 is MNHNS and CDR2 SASEGT. V lost 5 bases to trimming and J lost 5 bases; unmatched junction nucleotides: 7.

This clonotype was observed a handful of times. The V and J genes are TRBV6-1 and TRBJ2-2; weak D call: TRBD2 (6 bases). CDR3 length equals 15 residues. Trimming stripped 8 bases from V and 4 bases from J, with 17 bases between. The V gene's germline CDR1 is MNHNS and CDR2 SASEGT. Here the CDR3 DNA reads TGTGCCAGCCTTCCTTCGGAGGGGACCACCGGGGAGCTGTTTTTT. Its translation is CASLPSEGTTGELFF.

This clonotype occurred a few times. The chain combines TRBV9 with TRBJ1-2; TRBD1 might be the D (5 bases). CDR3 length: 14 amino acids. The germline V gene encodes CDR1 SGDLS and CDR2 YYNGEE. Trimming removed 4 bases at V and 7 bases at J, with 17 bases between. The CDR3 spells CASSPGEGLGGYTF. CDR3 DNA sequence: TGTGCCAGCAGCCCGGGAGAGGGGCTTGGTGGCTACACCTTC.

Ten or more counts support this clonotype. The chain uses TRBV24-1 and TRBJ2-2; D unresolved. Germline CDR1 is KGHDR and CDR2 is SFDVKD. CDR3 length: 13 residues. Deletions cut 0 bases from V and 6 bases from J, with 4 bases between. The CDR3 reads CATSDLGAGELFF. The CDR3, as DNA: TGTGCCACCAGTGATTTGGGTGCCGGGGAGCTGTTTTTT.

This clonotype came up many times. This chain joins TRBV28 and TRBJ1-2, with no clear D. V dropped 7 bases and J dropped 2 bases, with 11 bases sitting between them. The CDR3 extends over 13 amino acids. Germline CDR1 reads MDHEN; CDR2 reads SYDVKM. The CDR3 sequence: CASTGSDNYGYTF. CDR3 DNA: TGTGCCAGCACCGGATCGGACAACTATGGCTACACCTTC.

This clonotype was counted ten times or more. CDR3 in amino acids: CASSQPGIGTEAFF. CDR3 DNA sequence: TGTGCCAGCAGCCAACCGGGGATTGGCACTGAAGCTTTCTTT. This chain connects TRBV3-1 to TRBJ1-1; D uncertain. V lost 2 bases and J 4 bases, leaving 11 bases between the germline ends. Germline CDR1 is LGHDT and CDR2 is YNNKEL (reference sequence). The CDR3 consists of 14 residues.

This clonotype was observed many times. This sequence joins TRBV20-1 and TRBJ1-5, with 7 bases that match TRBD1. V was clipped by 6 bases and J by 4 bases; unmatched bases: 6. The CDR3 consists of 13 residues. The germline gives CDR1 DFQATT, CDR2 SNEGSKA (reference sequence). The CDR3 here is CSAKSGGNQPQHF. As DNA, the CDR3 is TGCAGTGCGAAATCAGGGGGAAATCAGCCCCAGCATTTT.

The rearrangement links TRBV15 to TRBJ2-2; 8 nucleotides match TRBD1. Germline CDR1 and CDR2: LNHNV and YYDKDF (reference sequence). V was pared by 1 base and J by 10 bases, with 2 bases of the junction left unmatched. The CDR3 contains 13 residues. The DNA of the CDR3 is TGTGCCACCAGCAGAGGGACAGGGAAGGAGCTGTTTTTT. Translation gives CATSRGTGKELFF.

In this sample, this clonotype turned up a few times. V is TRBV7-2 and J is TRBJ2-4; tentatively, D is TRBD2 (7 bases). The CDR3 contains 11 residues. Per the germline V gene, CDR1 is SGHTA and CDR2 is FQGNSA. The V gene lost 2 bases and the J gene lost 12 bases, with 8 bases spanning the gap. The CDR3 DNA is TGTGCCAGCAGCTTAAGGGGGGGTCAGTACTTC. Encoded protein: CASSLRGGQYF.

Note on this clonotype: With a much larger clone just one base away, this may be a read error. This rearrangement joins TRBV28 to TRBJ2-2, with no clear D. The CDR3 extends over 15 amino acids. Germline loops: CDR1 MDHEN, CDR2 SYDVKM. The CDR3 DNA sequence: TGTGCCGGCAGTTTGGGGATTTCGAACACCGGGGAGCTGTTTTTT. Its translation: CAGSLGISNTGELFF.

The chain combines TRBV6-1 with TRBJ2-7, with 11 positions matching TRBD1. This CDR3 region has 13 residues. V trimming: 6 bases; J trimming: 6 bases; junction bases outside the gene matches: 4. Germline V gene sequence: CDR1 MNHNS, CDR2 SASEGT. CDR3 nucleotides: TGTGCCAGCAGACCTGGGACAGGGGGCGAGCAGTACTTC. It yields the protein CASRPGTGGEQYF.

In its sample, this clonotype was seen many times. The chain couples TRBV28 to TRBJ2-7, with D possibly being TRBD1 (6 bases). V was clipped by 2 bases and J by 2 bases, with 13 bases between them. The CDR3 loop spans 15 amino acids. The V gene's germline CDR1 is MDHEN and CDR2 SYDVKM. CDR3 nucleotides: TGTGCCAGCAGTTTACCCGACAGGAGAGCCTACGAGCAGTACTTC. Amino acid sequence: CASSLPDRRAYEQYF. The whole variable domain, remainder taken from reference TRBV28 and TRBJ2-7, is DVKVTQSSRYLVKRTGEKVFLECVQDMDHENMFWYRQDPGLGLRLIYFSYDVKMKEKGDIPEGYSVSREKKERFSLILESASTNQTSMYLCASSLPDRRAYEQYFGPGTRLTVT.

This clonotype occurred a few times. This rearrangement joins TRBV4-2 to TRBJ2-5; 7 positions match TRBD1. Unmatched junction bases numbered 1, after V lost 0 bases and J lost 3 bases. The CDR3 totals 14 residues. In germline, CDR1 is LGHNA, CDR2 YNFKEQ. In DNA form, the CDR3 reads TGTGCCAGCAGCCAAGATGACAGGGAAGAGACCCAGTACTTC. Protein product: CASSQDDREETQYF.

This clonotype was seen repeatedly, ten times or more. This sequence joins TRBV2 and TRBJ2-7; 8 bases are a match to TRBD2. V shed 7 bases, J shed 4 bases, and the junction held 9 bases outside the gene matches. The CDR3 is made up of 14 amino acids. CDR1 and CDR2 (germline): SNHLY, FYNNEI. CDR3 nucleotide sequence: TGTGCCAGCAATTGGGATAGCGGGAAATACGAGCAGTACTTC. It encodes CASNWDSGKYEQYF.

In its sample, this clonotype was seen a few times. This chain links TRBV18 with TRBJ1-5; tentatively, D is TRBD1 (6 bases). This CDR3 has 14 amino acids. CDR1 is KGHSH, CDR2 LQKENI, per germline. The V end was cut by 3 bases, the J end by 4 bases, with 10 bases between. CDR3 amino acids: CASSPLDRNQPQHF. The CDR3 bases are TGTGCCAGCTCACCCCTGGACAGAAATCAGCCCCAGCATTTT. Drawing the rest from reference TRBV18 and TRBJ1-5, the complete variable domain is NAGVMQNPRHLVRRRGQEARLRCSPMKGHSHVYWYRQLPEEGLKFMVYLQKENIIDESGMPKERFSAEFPKEGPSILRIQQVVRGDSAAYFCASSPLDRNQPQHFGDGTRLSIL.

This clonotype has more than one count but fewer than ten. This chain uses TRBV6-2 or TRBV6-3 with TRBJ1-1; maybe TRBD1 (6 bases). Trimming took 10 bases from V and 0 from J, leaving 15 bases between them. The length of the CDR3 is 14 residues. CDR1 MNHEY and CDR2 SVGEGT come from the germline V gene. The CDR3 is CATRGADVNTEAFF. The CDR3 nucleotides read TGTGCCACGAGGGGGGCAGATGTGAACACTGAAGCTTTCTTT.

At least ten counts were recorded for this clonotype. The chain uses TRBV28 and TRBJ1-2, with D tentatively TRBD1 (5 bases). V lost 4 bases and J 7 bases, leaving 22 bases between the germline ends. Looked up from germline, CDR1 is MDHEN and CDR2 is SYDVKM. This CDR3 has 16 residues. CDR3 residues: CASSSPRAGWAVGYTF. In DNA, the CDR3 is TGTGCCAGCAGTTCTCCCAGGGCGGGCTGGGCCGTTGGCTACACCTTC.